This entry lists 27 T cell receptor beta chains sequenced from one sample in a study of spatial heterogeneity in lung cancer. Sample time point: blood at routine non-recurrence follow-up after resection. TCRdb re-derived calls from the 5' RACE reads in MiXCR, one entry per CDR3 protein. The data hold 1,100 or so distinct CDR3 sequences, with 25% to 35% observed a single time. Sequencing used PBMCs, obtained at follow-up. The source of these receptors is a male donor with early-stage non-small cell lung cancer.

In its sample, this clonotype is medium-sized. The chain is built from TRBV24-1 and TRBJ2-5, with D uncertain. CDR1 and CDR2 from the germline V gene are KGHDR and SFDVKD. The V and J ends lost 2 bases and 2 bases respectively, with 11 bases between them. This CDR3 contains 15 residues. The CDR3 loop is CATSDYSVGQETQYF. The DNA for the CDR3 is TGTGCCACCAGTGATTATAGTGTAGGACAAGAGACCCAGTACTTC.

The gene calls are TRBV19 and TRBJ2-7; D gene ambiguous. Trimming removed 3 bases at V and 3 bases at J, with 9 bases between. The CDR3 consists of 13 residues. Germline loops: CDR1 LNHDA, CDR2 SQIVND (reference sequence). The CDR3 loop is CASSMVPNYEQYF. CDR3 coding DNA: TGTGCCAGTAGTATGGTACCAAACTACGAGCAGTACTTC.

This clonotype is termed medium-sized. The CDR3 is CASSHRGLTEAFF. The CDR3, as DNA: TGTGCCAGCAGCCACAGGGGGCTCACTGAAGCTTTCTTT. The chain couples TRBV3-1 to TRBJ1-1, with TRBD1 identical over 8 bases. Germline-derived CDR1 and CDR2 are LGHDT and YNNKEL (reference sequence). This CDR3 is 13 amino acids long. The junction had 1 base not matched to a gene; V was cut back by 3 bases and J by 4 bases. Complete variable domain (other parts from reference TRBV3-1 and TRBJ1-1): DTAVSQTPKYLVTQMGNDKSIKCEQNLGHDTMYWYKQDSKKFLKIMFSYNNKELIINETVPNRFSPKSPDKAHLNLHINSLELGDSAVYFCASSHRGLTEAFFGQGTRLTVV.

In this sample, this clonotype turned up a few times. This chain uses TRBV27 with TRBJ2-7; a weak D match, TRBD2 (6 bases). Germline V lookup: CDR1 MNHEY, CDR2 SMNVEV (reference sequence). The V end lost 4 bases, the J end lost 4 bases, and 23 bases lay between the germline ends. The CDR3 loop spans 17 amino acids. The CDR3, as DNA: TGTGCCAGCAGTTCCCTCCAAGCCGTGGGACTGAAATACGAGCAGTACTTC. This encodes CASSSLQAVGLKYEQYF.

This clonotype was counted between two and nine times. The chain's CDR3 is CASSFPGESNQPQHF. The CDR3 nucleotides read TGTGCCAGCAGTTTCCCAGGGGAGAGCAATCAGCCCCAGCATTTT. This rearrangement joins TRBV27 to TRBJ1-5; a possible D gene is TRBD1 (6 bases). The CDR3 covers 15 residues. Per germline, CDR1 MNHEY and CDR2 SMNVEV (reference sequence). Trimming pared 3 bases from V and 1 base from J, leaving 10 bases between.

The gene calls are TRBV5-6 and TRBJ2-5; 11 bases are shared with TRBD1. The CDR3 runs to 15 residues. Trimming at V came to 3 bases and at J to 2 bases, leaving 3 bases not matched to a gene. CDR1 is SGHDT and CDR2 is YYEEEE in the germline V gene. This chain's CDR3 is CASSSRDRGQETQYF. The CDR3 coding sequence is TGTGCCAGCAGCTCCAGGGACAGGGGGCAAGAGACCCAGTACTTC.

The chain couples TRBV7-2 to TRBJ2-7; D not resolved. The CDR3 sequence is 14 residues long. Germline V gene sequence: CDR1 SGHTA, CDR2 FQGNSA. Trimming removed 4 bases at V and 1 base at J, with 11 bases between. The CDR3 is CASSSRPGSYEQYF. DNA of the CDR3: TGTGCCAGCAGCTCCCGGCCAGGATCCTACGAGCAGTACTTC.

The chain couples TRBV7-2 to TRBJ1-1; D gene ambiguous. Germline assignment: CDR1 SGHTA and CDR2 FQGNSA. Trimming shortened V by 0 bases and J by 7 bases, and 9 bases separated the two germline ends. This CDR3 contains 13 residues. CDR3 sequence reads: CASSLASGGEAFF. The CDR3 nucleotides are TGTGCCAGCAGCTTAGCTTCGGGCGGTGAAGCTTTCTTT.

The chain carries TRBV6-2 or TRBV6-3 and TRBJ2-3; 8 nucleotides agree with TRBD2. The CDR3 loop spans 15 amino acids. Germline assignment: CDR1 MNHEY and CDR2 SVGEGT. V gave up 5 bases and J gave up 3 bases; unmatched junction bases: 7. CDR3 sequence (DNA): TGTGCCAGCAGTACGGGGACTAGTCAAACAGATACGCAGTATTTT. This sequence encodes CASSTGTSQTDTQYF.

This chain's CDR3 is CASSPLARGALNYGYTF. The CDR3 coding sequence is TGCGCCAGCAGCCCACTGGCCCGCGGGGCGTTAAACTATGGCTACACCTTC. This chain uses TRBV5-1 with TRBJ1-2; D might be TRBD1 (5 bases). Trimming left V 4 bases short and J 2 bases short, with 21 bases between. Germline CDR1 and CDR2: SGHRS and YFSETQ. CDR3 length: 17 amino acids.

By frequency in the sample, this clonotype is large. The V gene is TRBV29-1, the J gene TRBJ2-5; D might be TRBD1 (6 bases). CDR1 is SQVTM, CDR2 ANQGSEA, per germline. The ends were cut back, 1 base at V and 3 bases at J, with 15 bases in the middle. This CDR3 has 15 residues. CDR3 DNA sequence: TGCAGCGTTGAAGGGTCAGGGGTTGGAGAAGAGACCCAGTACTTC. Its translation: CSVEGSGVGEETQYF.

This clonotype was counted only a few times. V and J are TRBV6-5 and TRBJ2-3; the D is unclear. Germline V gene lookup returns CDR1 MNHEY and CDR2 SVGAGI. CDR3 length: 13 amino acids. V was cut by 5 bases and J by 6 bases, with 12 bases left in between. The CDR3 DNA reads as TGTGCCAGCAGTGAGGTGAATCGGGATACGCAGTATTTT. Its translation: CASSEVNRDTQYF.

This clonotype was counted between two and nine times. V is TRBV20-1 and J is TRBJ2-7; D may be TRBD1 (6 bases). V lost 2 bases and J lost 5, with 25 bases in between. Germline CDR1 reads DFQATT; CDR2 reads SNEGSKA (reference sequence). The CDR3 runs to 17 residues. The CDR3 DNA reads TGCAGTGCTAGATCAGAGGCAGGGGTTTTGGACGGCGACGAGCAGTACTTC. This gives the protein CSARSEAGVLDGDEQYF.

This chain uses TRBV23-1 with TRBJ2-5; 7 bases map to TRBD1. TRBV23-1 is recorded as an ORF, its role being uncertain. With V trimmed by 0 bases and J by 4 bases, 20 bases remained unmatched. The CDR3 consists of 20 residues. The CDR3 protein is CASSQSETGRAEARLETQYF. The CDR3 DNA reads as TGCGCCAGCAGTCAATCGGAGACAGGGAGAGCGGAGGCCAGATTAGAGACCCAGTACTTC.

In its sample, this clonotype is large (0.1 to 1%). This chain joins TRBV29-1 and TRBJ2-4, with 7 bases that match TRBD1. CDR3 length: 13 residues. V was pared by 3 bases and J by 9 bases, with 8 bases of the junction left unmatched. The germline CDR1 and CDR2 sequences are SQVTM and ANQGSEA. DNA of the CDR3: TGCAGCGTTGACGAGGGGGCCGGTAGCATTCAGTACTTC. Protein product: CSVDEGAGSIQYF.

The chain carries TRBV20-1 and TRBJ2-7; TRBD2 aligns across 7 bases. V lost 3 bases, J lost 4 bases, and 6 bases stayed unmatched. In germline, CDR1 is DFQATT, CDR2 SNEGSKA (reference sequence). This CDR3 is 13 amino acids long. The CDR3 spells CSARFPGRYEQYF. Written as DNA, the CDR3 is TGCAGTGCTAGGTTTCCCGGGAGGTACGAGCAGTACTTC.

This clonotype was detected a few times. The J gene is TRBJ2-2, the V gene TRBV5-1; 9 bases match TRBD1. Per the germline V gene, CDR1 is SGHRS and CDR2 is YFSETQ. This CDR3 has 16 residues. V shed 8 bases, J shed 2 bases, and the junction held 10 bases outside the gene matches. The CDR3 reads CASSNRDRANTGELFF. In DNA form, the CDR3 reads TGCGCCAGTTCCAACCGGGACAGGGCTAACACCGGGGAGCTGTTTTTT. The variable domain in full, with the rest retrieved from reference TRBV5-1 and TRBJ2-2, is KAGVTQTPRYLIKTRGQQVTLSCSPISGHRSVSWYQQTPGQGLQFLFEYFSETQRNKGNFPGRFSGRQFSNSRSEMNVSTLELGDSALYLCASSNRDRANTGELFFGEGSRLTVL.

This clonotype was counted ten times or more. The CDR3 DNA sequence: TGTGCCAGCAGGGATGGGGAGCTGTTTTTT. It yields the protein CASRDGELFF. The V gene is TRBV6-2 or TRBV6-3, the J gene TRBJ2-2; D unclear. V lost 6 bases and J lost 8, with 4 bases in between. The germline CDR1 and CDR2 sequences are MNHEY and SVGEGT. The CDR3 spans 10 residues.

The CDR3 reads CASSDDSSGANVLTF. The CDR3 DNA reads as TGCGCCAGCAGTGACGATTCCTCTGGGGCCAACGTCCTGACTTTC. J is TRBJ2-6 and V is TRBV10-1; no clear D. V shed 3 bases and J shed 0 bases, with 6 bases lying between them. Germline-derived CDR1 and CDR2 are WNHNN and SYGVQD (reference sequence). The CDR3 has 15 residues.

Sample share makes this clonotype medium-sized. Written as DNA, the CDR3 is TGTGCCAGCTCCCCCTGGCAGGTAGTATCCTACGAGCAGTACTTC. It specifies CASSPWQVVSYEQYF. The genes are TRBV18 and TRBJ2-7; D not resolved. The CDR3 loop spans 15 amino acids. The V end was cut by 6 bases, the J end by 1 base, with 16 bases between. From germline, CDR1 is KGHSH and CDR2 LQKENI.

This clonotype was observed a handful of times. CDR3 in DNA: TGTGCCAGCAGCTCCGTGGGGCCAGGCAATCAGCCCCAGCATTTT. The encoded protein is CASSSVGPGNQPQHF. This chain joins TRBV7-9 and TRBJ1-5, with D possibly matching TRBD1 (5 bases). V was cut by 4 bases and J by 2 bases, with 12 bases left in between. The germline V gene has CDR1 SEHNR and CDR2 FQNEAQ (reference sequence). This CDR3 region has 15 residues.

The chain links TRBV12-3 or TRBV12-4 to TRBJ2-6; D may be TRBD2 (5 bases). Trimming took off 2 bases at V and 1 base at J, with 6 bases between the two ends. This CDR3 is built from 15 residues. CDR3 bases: TGTGCCAGCAGTTTACGGGGATCTGGGGCCAACGTCCTGACTTTC. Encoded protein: CASSLRGSGANVLTF.

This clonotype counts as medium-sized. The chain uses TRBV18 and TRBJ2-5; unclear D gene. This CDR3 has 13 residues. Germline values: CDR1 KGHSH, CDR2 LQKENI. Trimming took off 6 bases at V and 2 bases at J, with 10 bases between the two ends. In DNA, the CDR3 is TGTGCCAGCTCGGAACAGTCACAAGAGACCCAGTACTTC. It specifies CASSEQSQETQYF.

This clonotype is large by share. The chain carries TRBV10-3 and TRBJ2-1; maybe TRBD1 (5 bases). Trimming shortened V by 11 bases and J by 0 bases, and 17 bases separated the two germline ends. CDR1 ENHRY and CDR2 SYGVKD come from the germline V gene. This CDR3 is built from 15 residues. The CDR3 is CAAKKGPSSYNEQFF. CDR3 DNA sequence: TGTGCCGCTAAAAAGGGGCCAAGCTCCTACAATGAGCAGTTCTTC.

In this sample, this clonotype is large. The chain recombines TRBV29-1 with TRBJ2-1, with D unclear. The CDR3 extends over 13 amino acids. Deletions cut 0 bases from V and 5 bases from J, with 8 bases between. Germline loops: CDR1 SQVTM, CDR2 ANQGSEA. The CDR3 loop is CSVEDLGHNEQFF. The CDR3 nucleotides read TGCAGCGTTGAAGATCTGGGTCACAATGAGCAGTTCTTC.

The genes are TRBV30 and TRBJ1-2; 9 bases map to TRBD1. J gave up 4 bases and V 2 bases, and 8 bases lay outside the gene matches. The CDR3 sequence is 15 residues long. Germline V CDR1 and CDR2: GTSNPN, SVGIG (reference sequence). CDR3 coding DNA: TGTGCCTGGAGTCCGGGACAGGGAATGTCCTATGGCTACACCTTC. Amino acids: CAWSPGQGMSYGYTF.

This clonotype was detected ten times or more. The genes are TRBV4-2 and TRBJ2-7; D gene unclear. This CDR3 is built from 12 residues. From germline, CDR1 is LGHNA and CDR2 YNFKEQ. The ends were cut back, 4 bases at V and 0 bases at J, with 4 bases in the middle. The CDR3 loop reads CASSRDSYEQYF. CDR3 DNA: TGTGCCAGCAGCCGAGACTCCTACGAGCAGTACTTC.